Shown below are 12 T cell receptor delta chains from a single sample sequenced in a study of gamma-delta chains in newborns, infants, children. TCRdb re-called clones from the reads via CATT. Of a few thousand delta-chain clones listed, 2.5% to 3% were seen once; the top ten hold roughly 13%. Sequencing used blood. The origin of the receptors is a child who was a newborn, infant or young child, either healthy, febrile or measles-vaccinated (not recorded which).

Notes on this clone: The sample holds other DNA sequences that translate to the same CDR3. The rearrangement joins TRDV2 to TRDJ3; TRDD3 aligns across 13 bases. The length of the CDR3 is 19 residues. V shed 4 bases, J shed 0 bases, and the junction held 5 bases outside the gene matches. Germline-derived CDR1 and CDR2 are GEAIGNYY and EKD. CDR3 nucleotide sequence: TGTGCCTGTGATGGACTGGGGGATACGAGCTCCTGGGACACCCGACAGATGTTTTTC. Protein product: CACDGLGDTSSWDTRQMFF.

CDR3 region: CACDTMGERTDKLIF. DNA of the CDR3: TGTGCCTGTGACACAATGGGGGAACGCACCGATAAACTCATCTTT. This chain connects TRDV2 to TRDJ1, with 7 positions matching TRDD3. The CDR3 is 15 residues long. The V gene's germline CDR1 is GEAIGNYY and CDR2 EKD. Trimming cost V 1 base and J 1 base; bases outside gene matches: 5.

This clone was found a few times. A far larger clone is off by one base, so a read error is likely. The rearrangement uses TRDV2 and TRDJ1; 10 bases match TRDD3. The germline V gene encodes CDR1 GEAIGNYY and CDR2 EKD. This CDR3 is built from 16 residues. The CDR3 sequence: CARDTLGDWRFGKLIF. CDR3 in DNA: TGTGCCCGTGACACACTGGGGGATTGGCGCTTCGGTAAACTCATCTTT.

This clone was counted a few times. This chain uses TRDV2 with TRDJ3; 10 nucleotides align to TRDD3. The CDR3 contains 20 residues. Per germline, CDR1 GEAIGNYY and CDR2 EKD. V was clipped by 2 bases and J by 0 bases; unmatched bases: 9. The CDR3 region has the DNA TGTGCCTGTGACAACGTACTGGGGGATTCTCTCTCCTGGGACACCCGACAGATGTTTTTC. Amino acids: CACDNVLGDSLSWDTRQMFF.

This clone was counted a few times. Within the sample, other DNA sequences also encode this same CDR3. J is TRDJ3 and V is TRDV2; 13 positions agree with TRDD3. This CDR3 has 18 amino acids. The ends lost 4 bases at V and 1 base at J; junction bases unmatched: 3. The germline V gene has CDR1 GEAIGNYY and CDR2 EKD. This CDR3 reads CACDTGGYASWDTRQMFF. In DNA, the CDR3 is TGTGCCTGTGATACTGGGGGATACGCTTCCTGGGACACCCGACAGATGTTTTTC.

The rearrangement joins TRDV2 to TRDJ1, with 8 bases aligning to TRDD3. Germline CDR1 and CDR2: GEAIGNYY and EKD. Unmatched junction bases numbered 7, after V lost 1 base and J lost 4 bases. The CDR3 is 15 amino acids. CDR3 bases: TGTGCCTGTGACACGTTACTGGGGGCCAACGATAAACTCATCTTT. Translated: CACDTLLGANDKLIF.

This clone came up a few times. A much bigger clone sits one base away, suggesting this may be a read error. The sample holds other DNA sequences that translate to the same CDR3. V gene TRDV2 combines with J gene TRDJ2, with 10 bases identical to TRDD3. This CDR3 is built from 16 residues. Germline assignment: CDR1 GEAIGNYY and CDR2 EKD. V shed 0 bases, J shed 0 bases, and the junction held 0 bases outside the gene matches. CDR3 nucleotides: TGTGCCTGTGACACCCTGGGGGATACTTTGACAGCACAACTCTTCTTT. Its protein product is CACDTLGDTLTAQLFF.

This clone turned up a few times. The chain employs TRDV1 and TRDJ1; 7 bases agree with TRDD3. From germline, CDR1 is TSWWSYY and CDR2 QGS. This CDR3 comprises 20 residues. Unmatched junction bases numbered 18, after V lost 0 bases and J lost 2 bases. CDR3 DNA sequence: TGTGCTCTTGGGGAACTAAGGATGCTAGGCTGGGGGCCCGGGACCGATAAACTCATCTTT. Its protein is CALGELRMLGWGPGTDKLIF.

The sample holds a few counts of this clone. This chain uses TRDV1 with TRDJ1; 9 bases fit TRDD3. Germline CDR1 TSWWSYY, CDR2 QGS. CDR3 length equals 18 residues. With 4 bases clipped from V and 0 bases from J, the junction kept 12 bases outside the gene matches. The CDR3 spells CALGGATYWGTYTDKLIF. For the CDR3, the DNA is TGTGCTCTTGGGGGGGCTACGTACTGGGGGACGTACACCGATAAACTCATCTTT.

There are a few counts of this clone. The V and J genes are TRDV2 and TRDJ3; 9 bases line up with TRDD3. V shed 3 bases and J 1 base; nucleotides not matched to a gene: 6. The CDR3 runs 18 residues. Germline CDR1 reads GEAIGNYY; CDR2 reads EKD. The CDR3 DNA sequence: TGTGCCTGTGACCCCACTGGGGGAAGGTCCTGGGACACCCGACAGATGTTTTTC. It codes for CACDPTGGRSWDTRQMFF.

Of note for this clone: The sample has other DNA sequences that encode this CDR3 too. V and J are TRDV2 and TRDJ3; 10 bases are a match to TRDD3. In germline, CDR1 is GEAIGNYY, CDR2 EKD. The CDR3 covers 18 residues. J was trimmed by 1 base and V by 3 bases; bases with no gene match: 5. CDR3 sequence reads: CACDVLGDSSWDTRQMFF. The CDR3 DNA sequence: TGTGCCTGTGACGTACTGGGGGATTCTTCCTGGGACACCCGACAGATGTTTTTC.

The chain carries TRDV2 and TRDJ3; TRDD3 matches 12 bases. CDR1 and CDR2 from the germline V gene are GEAIGNYY and EKD. CDR3 size: 20 residues. The V segment lost 2 bases and the J segment 0 bases; nucleotides outside the gene matches: 7. DNA for the CDR3: TGTGCCTGTGACAAAACTGGGGGATACCAACTCTCCTGGGACACCCGACAGATGTTTTTC. Residues: CACDKTGGYQLSWDTRQMFF.